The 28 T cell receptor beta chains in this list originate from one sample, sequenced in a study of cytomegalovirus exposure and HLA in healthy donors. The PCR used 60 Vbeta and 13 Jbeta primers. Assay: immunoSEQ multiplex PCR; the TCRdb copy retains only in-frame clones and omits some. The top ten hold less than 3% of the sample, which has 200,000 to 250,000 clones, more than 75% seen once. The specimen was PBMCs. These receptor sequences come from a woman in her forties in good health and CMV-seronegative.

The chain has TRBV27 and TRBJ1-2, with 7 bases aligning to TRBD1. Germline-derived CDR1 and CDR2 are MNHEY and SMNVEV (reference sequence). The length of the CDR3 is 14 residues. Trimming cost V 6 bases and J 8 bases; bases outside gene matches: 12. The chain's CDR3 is CASSQLGTANGYTF. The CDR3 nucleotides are TGTGCCAGCAGCCAACTGGGGACAGCAAACGGCTACACCTTC.

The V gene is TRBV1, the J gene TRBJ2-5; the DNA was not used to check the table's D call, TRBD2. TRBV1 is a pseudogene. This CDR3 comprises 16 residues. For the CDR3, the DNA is TGCACCAGCAGCCAAGAGGTCGGCGGGAGTGAAGAGACCCAGTACTTC. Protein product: CTSSQEVGGSEETQYF.

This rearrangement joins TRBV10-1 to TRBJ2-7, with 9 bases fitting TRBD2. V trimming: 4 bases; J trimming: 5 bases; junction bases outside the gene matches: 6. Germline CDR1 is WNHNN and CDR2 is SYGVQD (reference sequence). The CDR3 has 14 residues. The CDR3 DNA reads TGCGCCAGCAGTGTTAGCGGGAGCCCCCACGAGCAGTACTTC. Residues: CASSVSGSPHEQYF.

The CDR3 coding sequence is TGTGCCAGCAGTGAACAGGGTGTTATTGCTGAAGCTTTCTTT. Encoded protein: CASSEQGVIAEAFF. The J gene is TRBJ1-1, the V gene TRBV6-1; D perhaps matches TRBD1 (5 bases). Germline loops: CDR1 MNHNS, CDR2 SASEGT. The CDR3 extends over 14 amino acids. Trimming removed 2 bases at V and 6 bases at J, with 13 bases between.

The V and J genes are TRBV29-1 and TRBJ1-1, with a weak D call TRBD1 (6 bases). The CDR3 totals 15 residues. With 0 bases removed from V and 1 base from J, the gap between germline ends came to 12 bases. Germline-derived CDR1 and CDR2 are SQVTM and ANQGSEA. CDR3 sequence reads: CSVEEGAGRNTEAFF. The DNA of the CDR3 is TGCAGCGTTGAAGAGGGGGCAGGCCGGAACACTGAAGCTTTCTTT.

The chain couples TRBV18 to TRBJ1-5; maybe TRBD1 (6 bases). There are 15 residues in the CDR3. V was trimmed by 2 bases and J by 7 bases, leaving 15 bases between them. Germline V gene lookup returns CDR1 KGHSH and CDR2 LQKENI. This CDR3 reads CASSPTPGEGQPQHF. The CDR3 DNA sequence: TGTGCCAGCTCACCAACTCCAGGGGAGGGCCAGCCCCAGCATTTT.

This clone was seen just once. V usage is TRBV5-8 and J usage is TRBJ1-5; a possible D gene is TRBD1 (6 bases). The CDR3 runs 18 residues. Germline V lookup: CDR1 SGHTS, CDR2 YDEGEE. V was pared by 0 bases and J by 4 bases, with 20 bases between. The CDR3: CASSLELGTTVRNQPQHF. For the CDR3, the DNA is TGTGCCAGCAGCTTGGAATTAGGGACAACCGTTAGGAATCAGCCCCAGCATTTT. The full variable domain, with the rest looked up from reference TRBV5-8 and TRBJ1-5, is EAGVTQSPTHLIKTRGQQATLRCSPISGHTSVYWYQQALGLGLQFLLWYDEGEERNRGNFPPRFSGRQFPNYSSELNVNALELEDSALYLCASSLELGTTVRNQPQHFGDGTRLSIL.

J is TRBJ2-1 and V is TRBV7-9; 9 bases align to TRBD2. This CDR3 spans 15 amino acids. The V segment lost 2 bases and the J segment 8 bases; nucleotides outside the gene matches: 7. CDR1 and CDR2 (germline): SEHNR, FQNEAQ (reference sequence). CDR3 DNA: TGTGCCAGCAGCTTATTGCTAGCGGGAACCGATGAGCAGTTCTTC. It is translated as CASSLLLAGTDEQFF. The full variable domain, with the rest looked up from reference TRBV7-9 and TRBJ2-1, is DTGVSQNPRHKITKRGQNVTFRCDPISEHNRLYWYRQTLGQGPEFLTYFQNEAQLEKSRLLSDRFSAERPKGSFSTLEIQRTEQGDSAMYLCASSLLLAGTDEQFFGPGTRLTVL.

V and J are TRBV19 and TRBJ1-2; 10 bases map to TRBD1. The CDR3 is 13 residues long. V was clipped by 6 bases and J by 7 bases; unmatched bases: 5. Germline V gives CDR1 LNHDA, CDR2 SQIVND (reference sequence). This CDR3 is CASRGQGQLGYTF. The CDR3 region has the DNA TGTGCCAGTAGGGGACAGGGGCAGCTTGGCTACACCTTC.

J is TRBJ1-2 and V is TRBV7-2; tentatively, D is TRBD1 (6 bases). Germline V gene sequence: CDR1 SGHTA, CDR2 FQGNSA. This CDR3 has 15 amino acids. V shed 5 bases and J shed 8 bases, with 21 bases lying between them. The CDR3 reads CASSADSLQGVGYTF. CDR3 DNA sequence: TGTGCCAGCAGCGCGGACAGCTTGCAGGGTGTAGGCTACACCTTC.

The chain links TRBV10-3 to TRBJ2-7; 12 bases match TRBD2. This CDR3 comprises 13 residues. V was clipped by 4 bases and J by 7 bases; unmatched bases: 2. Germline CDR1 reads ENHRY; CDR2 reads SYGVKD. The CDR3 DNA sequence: TGTGCCATCAGTGGGCTAGCGGGAGGGGAGCAGTACTTC. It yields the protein CAISGLAGGEQYF.

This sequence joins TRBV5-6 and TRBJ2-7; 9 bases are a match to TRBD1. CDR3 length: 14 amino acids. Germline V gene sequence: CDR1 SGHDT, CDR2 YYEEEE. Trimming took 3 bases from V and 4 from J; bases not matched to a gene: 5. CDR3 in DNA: TGTGCCAGCAGCTCCGGGACAGGGATATACGAGCAGTACTTC. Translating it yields CASSSGTGIYEQYF.

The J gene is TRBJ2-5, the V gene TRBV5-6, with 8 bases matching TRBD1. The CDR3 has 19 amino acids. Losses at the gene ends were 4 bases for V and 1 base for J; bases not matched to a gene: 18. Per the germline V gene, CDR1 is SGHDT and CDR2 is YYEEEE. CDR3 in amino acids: CASSPTGQGGFSSQETQYF. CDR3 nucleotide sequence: TGTGCCAGCAGCCCAACCGGACAGGGAGGTTTTTCCAGCCAAGAGACCCAGTACTTC.

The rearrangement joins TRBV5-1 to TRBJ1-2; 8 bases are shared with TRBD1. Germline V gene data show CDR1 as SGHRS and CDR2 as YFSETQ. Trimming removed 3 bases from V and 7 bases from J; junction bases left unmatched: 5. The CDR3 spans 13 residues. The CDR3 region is CASSSDRVSGYTF. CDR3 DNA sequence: TGCGCCAGCAGCTCGGACAGGGTCAGTGGCTACACCTTC.

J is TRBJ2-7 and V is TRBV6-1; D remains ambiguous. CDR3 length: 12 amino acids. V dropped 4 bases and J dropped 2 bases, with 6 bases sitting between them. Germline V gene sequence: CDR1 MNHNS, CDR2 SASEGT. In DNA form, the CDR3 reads TGTGCCAGCAGTGTAGTCGCCTACGAGCAGTACTTC. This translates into CASSVVAYEQYF.

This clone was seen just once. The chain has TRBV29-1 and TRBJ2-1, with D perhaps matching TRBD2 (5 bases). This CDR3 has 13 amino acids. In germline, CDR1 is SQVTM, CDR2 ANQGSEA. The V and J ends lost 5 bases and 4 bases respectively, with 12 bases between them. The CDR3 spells CSVKGGLYNEQFF. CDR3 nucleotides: TGCAGCGTTAAAGGTGGACTTTACAATGAGCAGTTCTTC.

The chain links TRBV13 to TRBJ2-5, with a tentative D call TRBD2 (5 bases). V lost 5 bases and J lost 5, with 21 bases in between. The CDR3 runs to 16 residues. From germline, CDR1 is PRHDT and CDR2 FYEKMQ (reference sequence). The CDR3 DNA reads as TGTGCCAGCAGCAGCACCCGCTCGGAGTCGGGGGAGACCCAGTACTTC. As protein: CASSSTRSESGETQYF.

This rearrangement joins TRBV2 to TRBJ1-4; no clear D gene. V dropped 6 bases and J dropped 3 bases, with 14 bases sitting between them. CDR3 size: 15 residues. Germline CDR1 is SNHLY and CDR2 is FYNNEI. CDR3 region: CASRHIQSSNEKLFF. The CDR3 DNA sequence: TGTGCCAGCAGACATATACAGTCCTCTAATGAAAAACTGTTTTTT.

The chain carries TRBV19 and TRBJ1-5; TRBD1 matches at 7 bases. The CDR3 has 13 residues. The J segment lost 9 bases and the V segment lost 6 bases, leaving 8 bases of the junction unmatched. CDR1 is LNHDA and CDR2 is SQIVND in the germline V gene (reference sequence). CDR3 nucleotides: TGTGCCAGTAGCATACAGGGGCAGGGGCCCCAGCATTTT. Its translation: CASSIQGQGPQHF.

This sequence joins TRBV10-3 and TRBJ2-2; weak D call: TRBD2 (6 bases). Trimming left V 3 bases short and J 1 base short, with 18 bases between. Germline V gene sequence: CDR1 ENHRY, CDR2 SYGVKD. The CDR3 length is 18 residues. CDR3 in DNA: TGTGCCATCAGTGATGTGTTTGGTGGGACTCAGAACACCGGGGAGCTGTTTTTT. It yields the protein CAISDVFGGTQNTGELFF.

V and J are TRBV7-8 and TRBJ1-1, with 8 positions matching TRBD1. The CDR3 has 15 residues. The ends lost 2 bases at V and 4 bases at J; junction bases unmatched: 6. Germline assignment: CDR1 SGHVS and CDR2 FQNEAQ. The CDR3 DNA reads TGTGCCAGCAGCTTAACAGGGGGTAGGATCACTGAAGCTTTCTTT. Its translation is CASSLTGGRITEAFF.

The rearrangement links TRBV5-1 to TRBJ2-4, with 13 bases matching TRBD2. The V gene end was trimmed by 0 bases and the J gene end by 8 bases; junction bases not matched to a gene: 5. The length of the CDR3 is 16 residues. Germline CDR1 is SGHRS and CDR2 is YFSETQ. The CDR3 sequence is CASSLGTSGSGDIQYF. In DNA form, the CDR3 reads TGCGCCAGCAGCTTGGGGACTAGCGGGAGCGGGGACATTCAGTACTTC.

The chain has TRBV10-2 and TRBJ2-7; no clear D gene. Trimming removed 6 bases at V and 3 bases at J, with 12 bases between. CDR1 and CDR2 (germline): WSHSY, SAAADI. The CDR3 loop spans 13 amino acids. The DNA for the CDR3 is TGCGCCAGCAGCGCCGGGTCCGACTACGAGCAGTACTTC. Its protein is CASSAGSDYEQYF.

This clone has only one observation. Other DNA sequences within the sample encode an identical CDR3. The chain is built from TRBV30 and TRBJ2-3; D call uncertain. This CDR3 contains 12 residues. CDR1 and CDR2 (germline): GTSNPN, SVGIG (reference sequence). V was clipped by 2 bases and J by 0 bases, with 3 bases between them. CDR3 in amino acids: CAWSLSTDTQYF. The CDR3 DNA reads TGTGCCTGGAGTCTTAGCACAGATACGCAGTATTTT.

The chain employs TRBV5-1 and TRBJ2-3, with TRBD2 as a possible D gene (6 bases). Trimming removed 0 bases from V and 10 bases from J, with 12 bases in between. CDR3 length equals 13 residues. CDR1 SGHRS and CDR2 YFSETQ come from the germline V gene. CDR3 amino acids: CASSLAGRSPQYF. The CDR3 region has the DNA TGCGCCAGCAGCTTGGCCGGGAGATCTCCGCAGTATTTT.

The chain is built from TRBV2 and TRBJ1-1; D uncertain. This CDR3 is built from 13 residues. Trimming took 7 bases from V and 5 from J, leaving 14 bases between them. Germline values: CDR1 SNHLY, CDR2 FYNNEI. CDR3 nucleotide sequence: TGTGCCAGCACCCGGTGGTCTAATACTGAAGCTTTCTTT. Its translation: CASTRWSNTEAFF.

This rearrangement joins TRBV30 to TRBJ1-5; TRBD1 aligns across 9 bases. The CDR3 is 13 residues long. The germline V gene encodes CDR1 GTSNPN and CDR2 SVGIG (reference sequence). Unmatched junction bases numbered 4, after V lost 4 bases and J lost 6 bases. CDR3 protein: CAWTGQGGQPQHF. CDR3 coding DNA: TGTGCCTGGACGGGACAGGGAGGTCAGCCCCAGCATTTT.

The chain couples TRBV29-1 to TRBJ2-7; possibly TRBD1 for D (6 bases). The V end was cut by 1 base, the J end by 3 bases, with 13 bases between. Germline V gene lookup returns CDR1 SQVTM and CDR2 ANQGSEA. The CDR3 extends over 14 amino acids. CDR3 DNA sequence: TGCAGCGTTGAAGTATTGAGGGGGAACTACGAGCAGTACTTC. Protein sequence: CSVEVLRGNYEQYF.